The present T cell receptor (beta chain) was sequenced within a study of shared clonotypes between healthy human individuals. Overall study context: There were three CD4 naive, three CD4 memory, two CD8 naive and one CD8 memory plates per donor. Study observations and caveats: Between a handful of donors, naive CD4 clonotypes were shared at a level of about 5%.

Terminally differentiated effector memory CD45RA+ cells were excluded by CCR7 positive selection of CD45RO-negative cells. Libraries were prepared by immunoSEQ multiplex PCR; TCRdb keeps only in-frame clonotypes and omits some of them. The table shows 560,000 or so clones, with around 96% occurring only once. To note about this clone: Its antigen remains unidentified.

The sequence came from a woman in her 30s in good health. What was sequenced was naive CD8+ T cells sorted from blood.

For the CDR3, the DNA is TGTGCTAGTGGTTTGGGACAGGGTCTCCAAGAGACCCAGTACTTC. Translation: CASGLGQGLQETQYF. This chain links TRBV12-5 with TRBJ2-5; TRBD1 agrees at 7 bases. The CDR3 spans 15 residues. The germline gives CDR1 LGHNT, CDR2 FRNRAP. V shed 1 base and J 1 base; nucleotides not matched to a gene: 3.